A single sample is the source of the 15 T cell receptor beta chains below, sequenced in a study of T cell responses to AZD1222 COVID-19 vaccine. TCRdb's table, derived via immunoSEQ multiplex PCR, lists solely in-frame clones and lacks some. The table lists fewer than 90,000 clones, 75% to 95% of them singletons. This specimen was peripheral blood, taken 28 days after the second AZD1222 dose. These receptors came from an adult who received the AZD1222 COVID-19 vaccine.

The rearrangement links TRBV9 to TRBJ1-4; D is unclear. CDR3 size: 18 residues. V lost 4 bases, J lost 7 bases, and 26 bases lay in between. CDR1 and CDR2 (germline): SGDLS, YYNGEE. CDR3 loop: CASSIRVGSPASSEKLFF. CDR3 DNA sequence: TGTGCCAGCAGCATCCGGGTTGGCAGCCCGGCGAGTAGTGAAAAACTGTTTTTT.

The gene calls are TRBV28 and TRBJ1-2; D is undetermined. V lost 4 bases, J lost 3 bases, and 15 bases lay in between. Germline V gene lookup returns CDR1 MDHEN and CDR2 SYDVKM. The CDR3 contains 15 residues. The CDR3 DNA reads TGTGCCAGCAGTTCGGGAATTGGGAAAGACTATGGCTACACCTTC. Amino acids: CASSSGIGKDYGYTF.

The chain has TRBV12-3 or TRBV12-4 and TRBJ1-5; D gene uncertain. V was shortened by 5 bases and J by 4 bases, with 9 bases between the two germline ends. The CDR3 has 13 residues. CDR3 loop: CASSAEQNQPQHF. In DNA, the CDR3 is TGTGCCAGCAGTGCCGAACAAAATCAGCCCCAGCATTTT.

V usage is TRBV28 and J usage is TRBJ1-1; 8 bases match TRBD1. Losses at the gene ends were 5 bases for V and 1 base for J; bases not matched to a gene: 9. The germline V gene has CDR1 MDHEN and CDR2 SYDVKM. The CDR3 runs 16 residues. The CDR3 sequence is CASSPRGPAGNTEAFF. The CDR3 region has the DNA TGTGCCAGCAGTCCCAGGGGGCCGGCGGGGAACACTGAAGCTTTCTTT.

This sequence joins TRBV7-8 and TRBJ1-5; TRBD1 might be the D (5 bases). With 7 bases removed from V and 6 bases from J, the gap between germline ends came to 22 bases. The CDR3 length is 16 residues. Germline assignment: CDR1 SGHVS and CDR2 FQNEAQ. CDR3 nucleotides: TGTGCCAGCACCCCGTGGGCTAGTCAGGGACCTCAGCCCCAGCATTTT. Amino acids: CASTPWASQGPQPQHF.

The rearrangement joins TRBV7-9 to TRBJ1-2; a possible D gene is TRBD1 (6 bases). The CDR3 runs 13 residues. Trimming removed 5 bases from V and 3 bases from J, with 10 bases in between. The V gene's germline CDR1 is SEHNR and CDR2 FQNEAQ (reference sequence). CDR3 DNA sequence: TGTGCCAGCAGCCCCGGACAGTACTATGGCTACACCTTC. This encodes CASSPGQYYGYTF.

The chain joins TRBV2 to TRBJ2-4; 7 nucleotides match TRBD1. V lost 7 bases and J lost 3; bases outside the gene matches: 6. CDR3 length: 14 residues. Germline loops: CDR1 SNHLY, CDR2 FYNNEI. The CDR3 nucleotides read TGTGCCAGCAAGGGGGCGAGGGGCAAAAACATTCAGTACTTC. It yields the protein CASKGARGKNIQYF.

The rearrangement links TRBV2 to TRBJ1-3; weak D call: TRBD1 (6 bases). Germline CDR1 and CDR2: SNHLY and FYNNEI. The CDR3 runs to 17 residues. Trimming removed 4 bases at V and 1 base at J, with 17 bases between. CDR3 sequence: CASSVRRDILSGNTIYF. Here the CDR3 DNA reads TGTGCCAGCAGTGTGAGGCGGGACATCCTTTCTGGAAACACCATATATTTT. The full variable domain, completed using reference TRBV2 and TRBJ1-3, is EPEVTQTPSHQVTQMGQEVILRCVPISNHLYFYWYRQILGQKVEFLVSFYNNEISEKSEIFDDQFSVERPDGSNFTLKIRSTKLEDSAMYFCASSVRRDILSGNTIYFGEGSWLTVV.

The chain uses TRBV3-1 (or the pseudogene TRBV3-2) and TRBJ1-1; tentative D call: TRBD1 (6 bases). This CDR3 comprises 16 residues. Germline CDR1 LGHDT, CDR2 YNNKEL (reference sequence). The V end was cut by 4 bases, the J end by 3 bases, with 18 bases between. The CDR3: CASSPILGQGYTEAFF. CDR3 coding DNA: TGTGCCAGCAGCCCCATTTTAGGGCAGGGGTACACTGAAGCTTTCTTT.

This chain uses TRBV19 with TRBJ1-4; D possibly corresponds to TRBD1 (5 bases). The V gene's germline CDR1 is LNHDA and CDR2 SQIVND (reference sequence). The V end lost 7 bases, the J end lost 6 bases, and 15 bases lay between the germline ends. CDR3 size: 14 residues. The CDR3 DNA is TGTGCCAGTAATATGTTCGGGGGTTATGAAAAACTGTTTTTT. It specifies CASNMFGGYEKLFF.

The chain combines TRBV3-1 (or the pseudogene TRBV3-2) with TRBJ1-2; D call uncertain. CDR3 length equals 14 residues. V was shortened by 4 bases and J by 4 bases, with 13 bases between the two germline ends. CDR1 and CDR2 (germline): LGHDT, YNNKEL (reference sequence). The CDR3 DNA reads TGTGCCAGCAGCCTAAGACAAGTCGGCTATGGCTACACCTTC. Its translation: CASSLRQVGYGYTF.

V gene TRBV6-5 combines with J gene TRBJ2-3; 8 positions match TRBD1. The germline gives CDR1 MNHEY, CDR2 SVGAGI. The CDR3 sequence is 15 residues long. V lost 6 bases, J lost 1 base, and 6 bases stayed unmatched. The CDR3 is CASRRQGLGTDTQYF. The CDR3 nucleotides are TGTGCCAGCAGACGACAGGGGTTGGGCACAGATACGCAGTATTTT.

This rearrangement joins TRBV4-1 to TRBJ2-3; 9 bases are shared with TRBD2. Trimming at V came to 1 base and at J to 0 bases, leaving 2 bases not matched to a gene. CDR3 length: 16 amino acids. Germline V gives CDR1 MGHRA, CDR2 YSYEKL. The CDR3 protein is CASSQGRGGSTDTQYF. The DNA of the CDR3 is TGCGCCAGCAGCCAAGGGCGGGGGGGAAGCACAGATACGCAGTATTTT.

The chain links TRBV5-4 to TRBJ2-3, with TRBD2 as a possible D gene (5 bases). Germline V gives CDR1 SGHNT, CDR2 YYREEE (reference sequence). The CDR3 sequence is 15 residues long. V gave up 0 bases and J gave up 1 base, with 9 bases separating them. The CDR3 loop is CASSLGDYRTDTQYF. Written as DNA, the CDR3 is TGTGCCAGCAGCTTGGGTGACTACCGCACAGATACGCAGTATTTT.

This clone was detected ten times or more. This CDR3 is CASSLSFRGIPEAFF. Written as DNA, the CDR3 is TGTGCCAGCAGTTTATCGTTTAGAGGGATCCCCGAAGCTTTCTTT. The genes are TRBV27 and TRBJ1-1; no clear D gene. V lost 0 bases and J 8 bases, leaving 16 bases between the germline ends. Germline values: CDR1 MNHEY, CDR2 SMNVEV (reference sequence). CDR3 length: 15 residues.